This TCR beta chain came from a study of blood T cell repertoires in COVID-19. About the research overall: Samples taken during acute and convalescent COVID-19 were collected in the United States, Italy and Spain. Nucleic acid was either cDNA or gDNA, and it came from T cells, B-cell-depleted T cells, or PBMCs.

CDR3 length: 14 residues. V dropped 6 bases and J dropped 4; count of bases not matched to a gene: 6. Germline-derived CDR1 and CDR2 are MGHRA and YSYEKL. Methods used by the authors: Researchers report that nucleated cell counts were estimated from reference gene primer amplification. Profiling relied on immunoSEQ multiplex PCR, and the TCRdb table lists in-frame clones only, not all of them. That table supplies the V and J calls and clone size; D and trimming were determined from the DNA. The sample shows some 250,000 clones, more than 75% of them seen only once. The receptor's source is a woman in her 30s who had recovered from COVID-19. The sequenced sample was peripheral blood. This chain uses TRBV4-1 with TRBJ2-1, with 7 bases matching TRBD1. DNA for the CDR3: TGCGCCAGCAGTACCGGGACAGAATACAATGAGCAGTTCTTC. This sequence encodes CASSTGTEYNEQFF.